This TCR beta chain was sequenced for a study of brain T cells in children with intractable seizures. Using immunoSEQ multiplex PCR, the repertoire was profiled, and TCRdb retains in-frame clones only, with some absent. Of hundreds of thousands of clones in the sample, about 93% were seen once. Trimming left V 4 bases short and J 13 bases short, with 12 bases between. Germline V lookup: CDR1 SGHNT, CDR2 YYREEE (reference sequence). The CDR3 loop spans 12 amino acids. On this clone itself: What it binds is not known.

Regarding the study as a whole: Viral specificity was inferred only from CDR3 similarity; HCMV serostatus was unknown. Pre-surgery blood may have been undersampled, hiding some clones.

Time point of the sample: blood from clinic visit 5 months post-surgery; TSC patient then seizure free. Sequencing was limited to surgery cases with top T cell transcript signatures in brain tissue. Patients received at least one anti-epileptic drug before surgery. The sample in question was peripheral blood, obtained approximately 5 months after surgery. The rearrangement joins TRBV5-4 to TRBJ1-6; D remains unclear. This sequence originates from a boy in the first two years of life with tuberous sclerosis and intractable seizures. In DNA, the CDR3 is TGTGCCAGCAGCCCTGGGGTCGGTCCCCTCCACTTT. Translated, it gives CASSPGVGPLHF.